This entry describes one TCR beta chain. Its specificity is not known. The data are from a study of post-analysis software for immune sequencing data. Study results and caveats: For normalized Chao1 diversity, multiple sclerosis patients scored significantly lower than controls did. Samples prepared in the same batch strongly co-clustered by F measure.

cDNA libraries of TCR beta carried unique molecular identifiers. TCRdb reprocessed the PCR reads with MiXCR, giving one entry per CDR3 protein. This table holds some 260,000 distinct CDR3 sequences, approximately 34% found once. The sequencing sample was made of blood. This receptor was obtained from a girl between 5 and 17 years old with multiple sclerosis.

In DNA, the CDR3 is TGCAGCGTTGTCAACAGGGGCCGGAACACTGAAGCTTTCTTT. Translation: CSVVNRGRNTEAFF. The chain links TRBV29-1 to TRBJ1-1; 7 bases line up with TRBD1. J was trimmed by 1 base and V by 4 bases; bases with no gene match: 6. The CDR3 covers 14 residues. CDR1 SQVTM and CDR2 ANQGSEA come from the germline V gene.